This entry features one TCR beta chain sequence. The data were obtained in a study of long-term antiretroviral therapy in people with HIV. Researchers report immunoSEQ v3.0 was run at survey level. Measured with immunoSEQ multiplex PCR; TCRdb has only the in-frame clones, and not every one. The profile covers roughly 28,000 clones, with 75% to 90% appearing a single time and 12% to 15% taken by the ten largest. Germline V gene sequence: CDR1 SGHTS, CDR2 YDEGEE. The trim removed 2 bases at V and 9 bases at J, leaving 10 bases unmatched. This CDR3 is 15 amino acids long. The sequencing here drew on unsorted PBMCs, taken 2.9 years after starting antiretroviral therapy. V and J are TRBV5-8 and TRBJ2-1, with TRBD2 matching 8 bases. The sequence was collected from a man aged 45-65 years with HIV. CDR3 loop: CASSFWTSPTGEQFF. The CDR3 nucleotides are TGTGCCAGCAGCTTCTGGACTAGCCCCACCGGTGAGCAGTTCTTC.